This T cell receptor (beta chain) was identified in a study of chemoradiotherapy in HPV16-positive cancers. Study at large: Candidate HPV-specific clones and shared TCR motifs came from a couple of HPV16-positive patients.

Study-level findings and limits: Functional assays defining HPV-specific T cells used only two HPV16-positive patients. Non-HPV-specific T cells did not expand in tumors during treatment, whereas candidate HPV-specific clones and E7-related motifs did. In HPV16-positive patients, HPV-responsive T-cell expansion tracked better recurrence-free survival.

Data came from immunoSEQ multiplex PCR; TCRdb stores just in-frame clones and leaves some out. The repertoire has approximately 15,000 clones, more than 60% of them found once; the top ten carry 9.6%. The CDR3 has 15 amino acids. In germline, CDR1 is SGHTA, CDR2 FQGNSA. V gave up 2 bases and J gave up 4 bases; unmatched junction bases: 6. Notes on this clone: Its specificity is not known.

The chain joins TRBV7-2 to TRBJ2-7; 9 positions match TRBD1. The receptor was derived from a human donor with HPV-associated anogenital cancer. The sample here was taken from a patient who underwent chemoradiotherapy. This CDR3 is CASSLTGTGFYEQYF. The CDR3 bases are TGTGCCAGCAGCTTAACGGGGACAGGGTTTTACGAGCAGTACTTC.